Each of the 18 T cell receptor beta chains below was sequenced from the same sample in a study of vaccination effects on CD4 cells after COVID-19. Antigen-specific CD4+ T cells expanded by the ViraFEST assay with viral peptide pools were then sequenced. The culture ran for about 11 days, and then CD4+ T cells were isolated. Previously uninfected by SARS-CoV-2, the vaccine recipients also showed negative nucleocapsid antibodies. Here immunoSEQ multiplex PCR was the method, and the copy in TCRdb shows in-frame clones only, minus some. The profile shows around 71,000 clones, roughly 70% of them singletons. Their recognized antigens are unknown. Sample: CD4+ T cells from PBMCs cultured with HCoV-OC43 spike peptides, taken before COVID-19 vaccination. Stated subset: HCoV-OC43 spike overlapping peptide pool stimulation. The receptors were gathered from a human donor who received a COVID-19 vaccine.

The chain has TRBV9 and TRBJ1-2, with a possible D match to TRBD1 (6 bases). The CDR3 loop spans 15 amino acids. Between the trimmed V and J ends, which lost 3 bases and 0 bases, there was a span of 12 bases. CDR1 is SGDLS, CDR2 YYNGEE, per germline. The CDR3 is CASSDRDTTNYGYTF. The CDR3 region has the DNA TGTGCCAGCAGCGACCGGGACACCACTAACTATGGCTACACCTTC.

The V and J genes are TRBV19 and TRBJ2-3, with 10 nucleotides matching TRBD1. V gave up 6 bases and J gave up 3 bases; unmatched junction bases: 3. There are 14 residues in the CDR3. Germline CDR1 reads LNHDA; CDR2 reads SQIVND (reference sequence). CDR3 nucleotide sequence: TGTGCCAGTAGGACAGGGGGCTTGACAGATACGCAGTATTTT. Its protein product is CASRTGGLTDTQYF.

This clone was observed a few times. The V gene is TRBV11-1, the J gene TRBJ2-7; 10 positions agree with TRBD1. Germline-derived CDR1 and CDR2 are SGHAT and FQDESV (reference sequence). J was trimmed by 5 bases and V by 4 bases; bases with no gene match: 8. This CDR3 has 15 residues. CDR3 loop: CASSSGQGQWDEQYV. Written as DNA, the CDR3 is TGTGCCAGCAGCTCGGGACAGGGGCAGTGGGACGAGCAGTACGTC.

The gene calls are TRBV29-1 and TRBJ2-3; D ambiguous. V was clipped by 4 bases and J by 2 bases, with 10 bases between them. The length of the CDR3 is 13 residues. Germline loops: CDR1 SQVTM, CDR2 ANQGSEA. This CDR3 is CSVARENTDTQYF. Here the CDR3 DNA reads TGCAGCGTTGCCAGAGAAAACACAGATACGCAGTATTTT.

This chain uses TRBV18 with TRBJ2-1; D remains ambiguous. Trimming removed 4 bases from V and 0 bases from J, with 13 bases in between. There are 16 residues in the CDR3. Germline V gene data show CDR1 as KGHSH and CDR2 as LQKENI. The CDR3 nucleotides are TGTGCCAGCTCACGTCCCCCAGGTTCCTCCTACAATGAGCAGTTCTTC. The encoded protein is CASSRPPGSSYNEQFF.

V and J are TRBV9 and TRBJ2-1; D gene unclear. The CDR3 has 14 amino acids. Germline values: CDR1 SGDLS, CDR2 YYNGEE. The ends were cut back, 0 bases at V and 7 bases at J, with 11 bases in the middle. The CDR3 protein is CASSVGVAQNEQFF. DNA of the CDR3: TGTGCCAGCAGCGTAGGGGTAGCCCAAAATGAGCAGTTCTTC.

V is TRBV21-1 and J is TRBJ1-4. TRBV21-1 is termed a pseudogene. The CDR3 consists of 13 residues. The CDR3 reads CASRDSTNEKLFF. The CDR3 DNA sequence: TGTGCCAGCAGGGATTCAACTAATGAAAAACTGTTTTTT.

This clone has only a few counts. This rearrangement joins TRBV15 to TRBJ2-2; 8 bases map to TRBD1. The CDR3 is 14 amino acids. Germline trimming cut 0 bases from V and 6 bases from J; bases unmatched to any gene: 0. Germline V gives CDR1 LNHNV, CDR2 YYDKDF (reference sequence). CDR3 nucleotide sequence: TGTGCCACCAGCAGAGACAGGGGGCCCGGGGAGCTGTTTTTT. Its translation is CATSRDRGPGELFF.

This clone has just a few counts. The chain has TRBV2 and TRBJ1-3; the D gene is possibly TRBD1 (6 bases). The CDR3 has 16 amino acids. V shed 0 bases and J shed 4 bases, with 13 bases lying between them. Germline-derived CDR1 and CDR2 are SNHLY and FYNNEI. The CDR3 spells CASSEAGSGVGNTIYF. The CDR3 coding sequence is TGTGCCAGCAGTGAAGCAGGTTCAGGGGTCGGAAACACCATATATTTT.

In nucleotides, the CDR3 is TGTGCCAGCAGTGTTGGGGGGCGGGACACTGAAGCTTTCTTT. This codes for CASSVGGRDTEAFF. The V and J genes are TRBV2 and TRBJ1-1, with D tentatively TRBD1 (6 bases). The CDR3 is 14 amino acids. V gave up 4 bases and J gave up 3 bases, with 12 bases separating them. Germline CDR1 and CDR2: SNHLY and FYNNEI.

The CDR3 is CASSPRHGGQAPEAFF. The CDR3, as DNA: TGTGCCAGCTCACCACGACACGGCGGACAGGCCCCTGAAGCTTTCTTT. The V gene is TRBV18, the J gene TRBJ1-1, with 7 bases that match TRBD1. Losses at the gene ends were 1 base for V and 6 bases for J; bases not matched to a gene: 11. The germline V gene encodes CDR1 KGHSH and CDR2 LQKENI. This CDR3 region has 16 residues.

V gene TRBV4-1 combines with J gene TRBJ2-3, with 11 bases fitting TRBD2. V was clipped by 4 bases and J by 3 bases; unmatched bases: 6. Germline-derived CDR1 and CDR2 are MGHRA and YSYEKL. The CDR3 runs 16 residues. The CDR3 region has the DNA TGCGCCAGCAGCCCCCCCCTAGCGGGGGGAACAGATACGCAGTATTTT. This gives the protein CASSPPLAGGTDTQYF.

The rearrangement joins TRBV19 to TRBJ2-7; D is possibly TRBD1 (5 bases). The CDR3 covers 12 residues. From germline, CDR1 is LNHDA and CDR2 SQIVND (reference sequence). Trimming shortened V by 7 bases and J by 5 bases, and 12 bases separated the two germline ends. CDR3 in amino acids: CASNTGTHEQYV. CDR3 nucleotides: TGTGCCAGTAATACAGGTACGCACGAGCAGTACGTC.

This chain links TRBV25-1 with TRBJ1-1; D possibly corresponds to TRBD1 (6 bases). Germline V gene lookup returns CDR1 MGHDK and CDR2 SYGVNS. The CDR3 totals 13 residues. V lost 6 bases to trimming and J lost 12 bases, with 20 bases between them. In DNA, the CDR3 is TGTGCCAGCAGCCTTGGGGGGGCTTCGTTTTCTTTCTTT. This gives the protein CASSLGGASFSFF.

This chain connects TRBV28 to TRBJ2-7; possible D gene TRBD1, 6 bases. The CDR3 contains 13 residues. The germline gives CDR1 MDHEN, CDR2 SYDVKM. Between the trimmed V and J ends, which lost 4 bases and 6 bases, there was a span of 13 bases. CDR3 sequence: CASSSQQGVEQYV. CDR3 bases: TGTGCCAGCAGTTCCCAACAGGGAGTCGAGCAGTACGTC.

This sequence joins TRBV3-1 (or the pseudogene TRBV3-2) and TRBJ2-7; tentative D call: TRBD1 (6 bases). V lost 4 bases and J lost 6, with 16 bases in between. The CDR3 is 14 amino acids. Germline-derived CDR1 and CDR2 are LGHDT and YNNKEL (reference sequence). The DNA of the CDR3 is TGTGCCAGCAGCCCCGGGACAACGTTAGGCGAGCAGTACGTC. This codes for CASSPGTTLGEQYV.

V and J are TRBV2 and TRBJ2-3, with D perhaps given as TRBD1 or TRBD2 (5 bases each). Trimming shortened V by 6 bases and J by 2 bases, and 15 bases separated the two germline ends. The germline CDR1 and CDR2 sequences are SNHLY and FYNNEI. CDR3 size: 15 residues. The DNA for the CDR3 is TGTGCCAGCAGAGCCTCCGGGACGGTCACAGATACGCAGTATTTT. Protein: CASRASGTVTDTQYF.

Only one count was recorded for this clone. The chain recombines TRBV10-1 with TRBJ2-3; D uncertain. The germline V gene encodes CDR1 WNHNN and CDR2 SYGVQD (reference sequence). Trimming stripped 2 bases from V and 4 bases from J, with 7 bases between. This CDR3 is 13 amino acids long. CDR3 region: CASSETVSDTQYF. DNA for the CDR3: TGCGCCAGCAGTGAGACAGTTTCAGATACGCAGTATTTT.